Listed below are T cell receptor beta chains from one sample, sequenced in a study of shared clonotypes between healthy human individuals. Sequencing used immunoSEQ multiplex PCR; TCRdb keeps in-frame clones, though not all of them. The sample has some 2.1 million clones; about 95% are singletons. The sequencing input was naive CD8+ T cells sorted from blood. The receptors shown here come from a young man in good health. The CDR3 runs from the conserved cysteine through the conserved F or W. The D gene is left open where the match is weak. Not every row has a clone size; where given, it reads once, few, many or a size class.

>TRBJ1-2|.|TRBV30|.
TGTGCCTGGAGTGTTGGAGGAGACTATGGCTACACCTTC
CAWSVGGDYGYTF
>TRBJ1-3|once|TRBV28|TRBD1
TGTGCCAGCAGTTTGTATACAGGGGTCTCTGGAAACACCATATATTTT
CASSLYTGVSGNTIYF
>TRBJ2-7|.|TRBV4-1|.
TGCGCCAGCAGCCAAGGAGACACTCCTTCCTACGAGCAGTACTTC
CASSQGDTPSYEQYF
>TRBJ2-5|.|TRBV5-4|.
TGTGCCAGCAGCTTCAAGCGGGCCCAAGAGACCCAGTACTTC
CASSFKRAQETQYF
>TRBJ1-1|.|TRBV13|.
TGTGCCAGCAGCCCGGGACAGAACACTGAAGCTTTCTTT
CASSPGQNTEAFF
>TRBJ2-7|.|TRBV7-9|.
TGTGCCAGCAGCTTACAGGGAAAAAACTCCTACGAGCAGTACTTC
CASSLQGKNSYEQYF
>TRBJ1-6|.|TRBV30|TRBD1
TGTGCCTGGATAGAAATGACAGGGGGAAATTCACCCCTCCACTTT
CAWIEMTGGNSPLHF
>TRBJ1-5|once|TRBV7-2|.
TGTGCCAGCAGCTTAGCCCCCTCGGTTAGGGTCAATCAGCCCCAGCATTTT
CASSLAPSVRVNQPQHF
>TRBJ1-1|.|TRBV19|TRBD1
TGTGCCAGTAGTATAAGACAGGGTATGAACACTGAAGCTTTCTTT
CASSIRQGMNTEAFF
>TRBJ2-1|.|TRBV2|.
TGTGCCAGCACCTATGGGGATGAGCAGTTCTTC
CASTYGDEQFF
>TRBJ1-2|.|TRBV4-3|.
TGCGCCAGCAGCCAAGAGGGGGGGGTAGATATGTCCCACTATGGCTACACCTTC
CASSQEGGVDMSHYGYTF
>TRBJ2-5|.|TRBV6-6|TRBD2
TGTGCCAGCAGTTACGGGACTAGCGGAGAGACCCAGTACTTC
CASSYGTSGETQYF
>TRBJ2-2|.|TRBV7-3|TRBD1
TGTGCCAGCAGCTATGGACAGGGCGCCGGGGAGCTGTTTTTT
CASSYGQGAGELFF
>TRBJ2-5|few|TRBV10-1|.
TGCGCCAGCAGTAAATCTACTCAAACTCGGAAGTACTTC
CASSKSTQTRKYF
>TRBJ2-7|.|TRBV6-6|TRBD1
TGTGCCAGCAGTTCGCCCGGGACAGGGAGCGAGCAGTACTTC
CASSSPGTGSEQYF
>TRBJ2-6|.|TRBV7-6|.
TGTGCCAGCAGCTTAGAGCCGCTTGGTGATCTGAGGGGGGCCAACGTCCTGACTTTC
CASSLEPLGDLRGANVLTF